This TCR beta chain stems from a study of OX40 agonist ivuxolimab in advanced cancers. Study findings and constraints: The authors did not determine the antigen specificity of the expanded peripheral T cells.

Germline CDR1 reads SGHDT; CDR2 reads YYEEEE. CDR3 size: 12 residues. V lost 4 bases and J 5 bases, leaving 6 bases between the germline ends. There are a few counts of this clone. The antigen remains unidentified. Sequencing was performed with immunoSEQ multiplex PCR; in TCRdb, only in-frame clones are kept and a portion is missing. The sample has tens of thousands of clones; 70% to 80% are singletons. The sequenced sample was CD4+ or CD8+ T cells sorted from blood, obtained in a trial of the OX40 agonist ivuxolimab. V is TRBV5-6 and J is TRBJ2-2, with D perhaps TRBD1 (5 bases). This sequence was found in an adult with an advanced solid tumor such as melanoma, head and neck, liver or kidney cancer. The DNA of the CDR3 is TGTGCCAGCAGCACAGGTACCGGGGAGCTGTTTTTT. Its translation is CASSTGTGELFF.